A selection of T cell receptor beta chains follows, all from one sample in a study of blood T cell repertoires in COVID-19. Sequencing used immunoSEQ multiplex PCR; TCRdb keeps in-frame clones, though not all of them. Of 120,000 or so clones in the sample, about 88% are singletons; the top ten hold about 1.2%. Sample: peripheral blood. The source of these receptors is a woman of 80 years or more with acute or convalescent COVID-19. The CDR3 runs from the conserved cysteine through the conserved F or W. Fields, in order: J gene, clone size, D gene, V gene, CDR3 protein, CDR3 DNA. A D gene is named only where the DNA matches it firmly. Size is omitted from some rows. Given values are once, few, many or a class for expanded clones.

J gene: TRBJ2-3
clone size: once
D gene: NA
V gene: TRBV29-1
CDR3 protein: CSVESSGGTDTQYF
CDR3 DNA: TGCAGCGTTGAATCGTCAGGGGGCACAGATACGCAGTATTTT

J gene: TRBJ2-1
clone size: NA
D gene: TRBD1
V gene: TRBV3-1/TRBV3-2
CDR3 protein: CASSQDRGTYNEQFF
CDR3 DNA: TGTGCCAGCAGCCAGGACAGGGGAACCTACAATGAGCAGTTCTTC

J gene: TRBJ1-4
clone size: NA
D gene: TRBD1
V gene: TRBV3-1/TRBV3-2
CDR3 protein: CASSDSGTETEKLFF
CDR3 DNA: TGTGCCAGCAGCGACTCCGGGACAGAGACAGAAAAACTGTTTTTT

J gene: TRBJ1-1
clone size: NA
D gene: NA
V gene: TRBV5-1
CDR3 protein: CASRDGGGTEAFF
CDR3 DNA: TGCGCCAGCAGGGACGGCGGGGGGACTGAAGCTTTCTTT

J gene: TRBJ1-4
clone size: NA
D gene: NA
V gene: TRBV28
CDR3 protein: CASKRDTHEKLFF
CDR3 DNA: TGTGCCAGTAAGAGGGACACCCATGAAAAACTGTTTTTT

J gene: TRBJ2-3
clone size: NA
D gene: TRBD2
V gene: TRBV5-1
CDR3 protein: CASSFSGRGTDTQYF
CDR3 DNA: TGCGCCAGCAGCTTTAGCGGGAGAGGGACAGATACGCAGTATTTT

J gene: TRBJ2-5
clone size: NA
D gene: NA
V gene: TRBV7-7
CDR3 protein: CASSFGGAGETQYF
CDR3 DNA: TGTGCCAGCAGCTTTGGGGGGGCAGGAGAGACCCAGTACTTC

J gene: TRBJ1-1
clone size: NA
D gene: NA
V gene: TRBV21-1
CDR3 protein: CASSKKGGRRTEAFF
CDR3 DNA: TGTGCCAGCAGCAAAAAGGGTGGGAGAAGGACTGAAGCTTTCTTT

J gene: TRBJ1-5
clone size: NA
D gene: NA
V gene: TRBV19
CDR3 protein: CASSNRERNQPQHF
CDR3 DNA: TGTGCCAGTAGTAACAGGGAGCGAAATCAGCCCCAGCATTTT

J gene: TRBJ2-3
clone size: NA
D gene: NA
V gene: TRBV7-9
CDR3 protein: CASSWRVTDTQYF
CDR3 DNA: TGTGCCAGCAGCTGGAGAGTCACAGATACGCAGTATTTT

J gene: TRBJ2-7
clone size: once
D gene: TRBD1
V gene: TRBV5-1
CDR3 protein: CASSSAGQGSYEQYF
CDR3 DNA: TGCGCCAGCAGCTCTGCGGGACAGGGTTCCTACGAGCAGTACTTC

J gene: TRBJ2-7
clone size: NA
D gene: NA
V gene: TRBV5-6
CDR3 protein: CASSLTRTYEQYF
CDR3 DNA: TGTGCCAGCAGCTTAACTCGAACCTACGAGCAGTACTTC

J gene: TRBJ2-5
clone size: NA
D gene: NA
V gene: TRBV28
CDR3 protein: CASSFNPLRSQETQYF
CDR3 DNA: TGTGCCAGCAGTTTCAACCCGCTCAGGTCGCAAGAGACCCAGTACTTC

J gene: TRBJ2-7
clone size: NA
D gene: NA
V gene: TRBV20-1
CDR3 protein: CSASRRSEQYF
CDR3 DNA: TGCAGTGCTAGTAGAAGGAGCGAGCAGTACTTC

J gene: TRBJ2-2
clone size: NA
D gene: NA
V gene: TRBV9
CDR3 protein: CASSDGLPGSVFF
CDR3 DNA: TGTGCCAGCAGCGACGGACTACCAGGGTCGGTGTTTTTT

J gene: TRBJ2-1
clone size: NA
D gene: NA
V gene: TRBV12-1
CDR3 protein: CANQLAEPYNEQFF
CDR3 DNA: TGTGCCAACCAACTAGCGGAGCCCTACAATGAGCAGTTCTTC

J gene: TRBJ2-7
clone size: NA
D gene: NA
V gene: TRBV19
CDR3 protein: CASSFQSLASYEQYF
CDR3 DNA: TGTGCCAGTAGTTTCCAGAGTCTAGCGTCCTACGAGCAGTACTTC

J gene: TRBJ1-2
clone size: NA
D gene: TRBD1
V gene: TRBV7-2
CDR3 protein: CASSLPGQGYGYTF
CDR3 DNA: TGTGCCAGCAGCCTTCCGGGACAGGGGTATGGCTACACCTTC

J gene: TRBJ2-5
clone size: NA
D gene: NA
V gene: TRBV7-2
CDR3 protein: CASSYQISQETQYF
CDR3 DNA: TGTGCCAGCAGTTACCAGATATCGCAAGAGACCCAGTACTTC

J gene: TRBJ1-2
clone size: NA
D gene: NA
V gene: TRBV5-6
CDR3 protein: CASSLAGGRVSYGYTF
CDR3 DNA: TGTGCCAGCAGCTTGGCCGGGGGTAGGGTTAGCTATGGCTACACCTTC

J gene: TRBJ2-7
clone size: NA
D gene: NA
V gene: TRBV19
CDR3 protein: CASGKDYPPALDEQYF
CDR3 DNA: TGTGCCAGTGGGAAAGACTACCCCCCTGCGTTGGACGAGCAGTACTTC

J gene: TRBJ1-1
clone size: NA
D gene: TRBD1
V gene: TRBV27
CDR3 protein: CASSQQGSTEAFF
CDR3 DNA: TGTGCCAGCAGTCAACAGGGGTCTACTGAAGCTTTCTTT

J gene: TRBJ2-1
clone size: NA
D gene: TRBD2
V gene: TRBV27
CDR3 protein: CASSLWGGVEQFF
CDR3 DNA: TGTGCCAGCAGTTTATGGGGAGGGGTTGAGCAGTTCTTC

J gene: TRBJ2-7
clone size: once
D gene: TRBD2
V gene: TRBV7-2
CDR3 protein: CASSLALAEPSYEQYF
CDR3 DNA: TGTGCCAGCAGCTTAGCACTAGCGGAGCCCTCCTACGAGCAGTACTTC

J gene: TRBJ2-4
clone size: NA
D gene: TRBD1
V gene: TRBV27
CDR3 protein: CASSLAGTENIQYF
CDR3 DNA: TGTGCCAGCAGTTTGGCCGGGACAGAAAACATTCAGTACTTC

J gene: TRBJ2-7
clone size: NA
D gene: TRBD2
V gene: TRBV3-1/TRBV3-2
CDR3 protein: CASSLRDYSYEQYF
CDR3 DNA: TGTGCCAGCAGCCTCAGGGACTACTCCTACGAGCAGTACTTC

J gene: TRBJ2-5
clone size: NA
D gene: TRBD1
V gene: TRBV11-2
CDR3 protein: CASSPRDSYEAQYF
CDR3 DNA: TGTGCCAGCAGCCCCCGGGACAGCTATGAGGCCCAGTACTTC

J gene: TRBJ2-2
clone size: NA
D gene: NA
V gene: TRBV4-3
CDR3 protein: CASRVTGRNGELFF
CDR3 DNA: TGCGCCAGTAGAGTGACGGGGAGGAACGGGGAGCTGTTTTTT

J gene: TRBJ1-1
clone size: NA
D gene: TRBD1
V gene: TRBV6-5
CDR3 protein: CASSRQGANTEAFF
CDR3 DNA: TGTGCCAGCAGCAGACAGGGGGCAAACACTGAAGCTTTCTTT

J gene: TRBJ1-5
clone size: NA
D gene: TRBD1
V gene: TRBV5-1
CDR3 protein: CASSWGQGRNQPQHF
CDR3 DNA: TGCGCCAGCAGCTGGGGACAGGGGCGCAATCAGCCCCAGCATTTT

J gene: TRBJ1-2
clone size: once
D gene: TRBD1
V gene: TRBV5-4
CDR3 protein: CASSWGQGANGYTF
CDR3 DNA: TGTGCCAGCAGCTGGGGACAGGGGGCGAACGGCTACACCTTC

J gene: TRBJ2-6
clone size: NA
D gene: NA
V gene: TRBV27
CDR3 protein: CASSLESGANVLTF
CDR3 DNA: TGTGCCAGCAGTTTAGAGTCCGGGGCCAACGTCCTGACTTTC

J gene: TRBJ1-6
clone size: NA
D gene: NA
V gene: TRBV5-4
CDR3 protein: CASSLGQGGTLSPLHF
CDR3 DNA: TGTGCCAGCAGCTTGGGCCAGGGAGGGACACTTTCACCCCTCCACTTT

J gene: TRBJ2-2
clone size: NA
D gene: NA
V gene: TRBV10-2
CDR3 protein: CASRLGLGPTGELFF
CDR3 DNA: TGCGCCAGCAGACTTGGGCTGGGCCCCACCGGGGAGCTGTTTTTT

J gene: TRBJ2-7
clone size: NA
D gene: NA
V gene: TRBV9
CDR3 protein: CASSVAESRGEQYF
CDR3 DNA: TGTGCCAGCAGCGTAGCGGAGTCCCGGGGTGAGCAGTACTTC

J gene: TRBJ2-7
clone size: NA
D gene: TRBD1
V gene: TRBV27
CDR3 protein: CASSYLTGGGEQYF
CDR3 DNA: TGTGCCAGCAGTTACCTGACAGGGGGCGGCGAGCAGTACTTC